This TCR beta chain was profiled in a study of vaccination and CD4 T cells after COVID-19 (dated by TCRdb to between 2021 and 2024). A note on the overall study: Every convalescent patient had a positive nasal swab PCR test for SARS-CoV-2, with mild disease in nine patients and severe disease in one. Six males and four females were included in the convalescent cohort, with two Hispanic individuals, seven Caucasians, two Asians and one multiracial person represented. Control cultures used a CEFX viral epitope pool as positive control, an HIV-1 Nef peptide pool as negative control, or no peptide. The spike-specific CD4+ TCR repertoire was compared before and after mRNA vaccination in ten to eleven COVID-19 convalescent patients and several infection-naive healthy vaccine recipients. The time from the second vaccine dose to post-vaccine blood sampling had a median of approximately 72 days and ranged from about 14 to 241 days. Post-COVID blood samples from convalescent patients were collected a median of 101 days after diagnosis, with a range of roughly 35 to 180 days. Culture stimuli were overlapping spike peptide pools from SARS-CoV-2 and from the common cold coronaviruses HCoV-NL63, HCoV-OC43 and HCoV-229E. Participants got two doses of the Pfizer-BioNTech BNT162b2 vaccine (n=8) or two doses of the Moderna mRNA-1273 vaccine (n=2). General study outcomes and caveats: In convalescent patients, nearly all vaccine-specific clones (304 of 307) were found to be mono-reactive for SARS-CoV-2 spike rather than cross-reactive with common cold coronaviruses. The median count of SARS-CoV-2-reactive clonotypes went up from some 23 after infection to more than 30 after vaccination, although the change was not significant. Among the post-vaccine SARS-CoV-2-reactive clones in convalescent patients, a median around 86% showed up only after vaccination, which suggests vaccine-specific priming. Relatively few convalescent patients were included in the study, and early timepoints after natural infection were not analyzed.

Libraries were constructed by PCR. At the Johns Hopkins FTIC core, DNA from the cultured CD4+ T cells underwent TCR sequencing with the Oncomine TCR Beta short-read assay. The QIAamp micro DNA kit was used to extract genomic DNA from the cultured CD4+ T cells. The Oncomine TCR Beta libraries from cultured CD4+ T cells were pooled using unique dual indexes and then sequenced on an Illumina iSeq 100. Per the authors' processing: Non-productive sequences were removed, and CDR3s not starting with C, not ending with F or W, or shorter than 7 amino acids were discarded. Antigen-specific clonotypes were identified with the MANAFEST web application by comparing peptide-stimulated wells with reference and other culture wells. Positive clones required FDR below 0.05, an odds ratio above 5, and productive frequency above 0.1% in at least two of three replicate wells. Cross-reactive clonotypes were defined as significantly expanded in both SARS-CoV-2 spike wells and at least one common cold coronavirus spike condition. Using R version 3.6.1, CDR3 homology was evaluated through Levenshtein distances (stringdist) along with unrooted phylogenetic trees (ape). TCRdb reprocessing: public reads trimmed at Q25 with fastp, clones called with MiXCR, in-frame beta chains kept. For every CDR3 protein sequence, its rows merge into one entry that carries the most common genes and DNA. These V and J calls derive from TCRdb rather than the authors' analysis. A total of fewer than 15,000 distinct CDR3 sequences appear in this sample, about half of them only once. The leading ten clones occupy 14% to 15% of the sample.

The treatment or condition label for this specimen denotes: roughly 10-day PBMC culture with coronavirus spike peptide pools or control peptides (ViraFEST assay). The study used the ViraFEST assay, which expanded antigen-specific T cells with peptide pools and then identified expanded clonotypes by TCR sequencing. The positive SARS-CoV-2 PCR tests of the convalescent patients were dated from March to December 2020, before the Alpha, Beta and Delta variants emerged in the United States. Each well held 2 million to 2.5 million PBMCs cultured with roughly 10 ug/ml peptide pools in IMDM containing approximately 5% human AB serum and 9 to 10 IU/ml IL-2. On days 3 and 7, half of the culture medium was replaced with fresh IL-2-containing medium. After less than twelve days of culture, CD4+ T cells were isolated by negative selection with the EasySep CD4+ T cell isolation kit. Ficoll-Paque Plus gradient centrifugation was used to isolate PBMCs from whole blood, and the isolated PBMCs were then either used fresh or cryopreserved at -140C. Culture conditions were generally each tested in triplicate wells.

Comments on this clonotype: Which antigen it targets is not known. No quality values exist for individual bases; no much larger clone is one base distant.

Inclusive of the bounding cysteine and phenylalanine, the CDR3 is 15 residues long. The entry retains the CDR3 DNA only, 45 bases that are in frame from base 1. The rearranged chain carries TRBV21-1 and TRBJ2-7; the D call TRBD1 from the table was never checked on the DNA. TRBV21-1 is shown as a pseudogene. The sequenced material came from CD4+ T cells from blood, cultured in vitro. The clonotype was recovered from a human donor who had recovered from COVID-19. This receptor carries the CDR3 CASSKGGPGRHEQYF. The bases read TGTGCCAGCAGCAAAGGAGGCCCAGGGCGCCACGAGCAGTACTTC.